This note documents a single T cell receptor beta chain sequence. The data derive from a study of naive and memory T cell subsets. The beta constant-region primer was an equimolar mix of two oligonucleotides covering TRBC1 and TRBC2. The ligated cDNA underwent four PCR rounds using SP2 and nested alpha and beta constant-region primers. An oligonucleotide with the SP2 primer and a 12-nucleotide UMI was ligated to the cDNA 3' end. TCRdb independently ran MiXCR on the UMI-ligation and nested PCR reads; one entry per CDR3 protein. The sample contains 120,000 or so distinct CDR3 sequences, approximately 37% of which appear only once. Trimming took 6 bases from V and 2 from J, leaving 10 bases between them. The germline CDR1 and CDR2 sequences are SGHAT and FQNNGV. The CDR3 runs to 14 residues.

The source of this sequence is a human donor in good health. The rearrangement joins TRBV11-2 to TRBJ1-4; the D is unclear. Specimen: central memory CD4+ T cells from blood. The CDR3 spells CASSLGLTNEKLFF. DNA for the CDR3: TGTGCCAGCAGTCTAGGGTTGACTAATGAAAAACTGTTTTTT.